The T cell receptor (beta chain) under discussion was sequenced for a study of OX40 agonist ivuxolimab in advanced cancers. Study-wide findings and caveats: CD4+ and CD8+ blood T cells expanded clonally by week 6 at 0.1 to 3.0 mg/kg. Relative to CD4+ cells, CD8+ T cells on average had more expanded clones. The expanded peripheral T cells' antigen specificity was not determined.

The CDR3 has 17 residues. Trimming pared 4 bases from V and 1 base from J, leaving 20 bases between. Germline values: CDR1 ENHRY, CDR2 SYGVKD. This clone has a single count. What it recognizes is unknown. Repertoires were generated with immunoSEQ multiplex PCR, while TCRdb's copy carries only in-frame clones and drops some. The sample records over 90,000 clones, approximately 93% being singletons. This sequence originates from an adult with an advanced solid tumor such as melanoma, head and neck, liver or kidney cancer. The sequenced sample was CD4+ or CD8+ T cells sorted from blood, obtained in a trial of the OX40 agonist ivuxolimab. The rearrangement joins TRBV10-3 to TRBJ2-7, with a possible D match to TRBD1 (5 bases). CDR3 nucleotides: TGTGCCATCAGTGTGGTTGGGAAGGGGTTCATTTCCTACGAGCAGTACTTC. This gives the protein CAISVVGKGFISYEQYF.